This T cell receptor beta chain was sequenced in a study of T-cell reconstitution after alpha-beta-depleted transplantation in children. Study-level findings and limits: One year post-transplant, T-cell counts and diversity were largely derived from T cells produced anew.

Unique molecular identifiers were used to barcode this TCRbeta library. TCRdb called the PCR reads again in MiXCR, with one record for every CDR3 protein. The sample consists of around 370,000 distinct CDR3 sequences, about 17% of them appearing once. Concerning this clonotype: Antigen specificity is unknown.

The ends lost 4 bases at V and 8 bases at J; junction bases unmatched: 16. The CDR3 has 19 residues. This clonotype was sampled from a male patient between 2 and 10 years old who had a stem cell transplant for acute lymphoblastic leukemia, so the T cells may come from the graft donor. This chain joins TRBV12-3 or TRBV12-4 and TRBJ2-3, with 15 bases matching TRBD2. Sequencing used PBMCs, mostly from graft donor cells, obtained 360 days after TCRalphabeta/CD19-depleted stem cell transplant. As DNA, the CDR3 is TGTGCCAGCAGTTCACGGACTAGCGGGAGGGCGGGTCAGGCGGGTACGCAGTATTTT. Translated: CASSSRTSGRAGQAGTQYF.